This T cell receptor (beta chain) was obtained from a study of blood T cell repertoires in COVID-19. As for the study in general: The analysed material was cDNA or gDNA that came from T cells, B-cell-depleted T cells, or PBMCs.

This clone occurred once. Authors' analysis steps: Reference gene primer amplification gave estimated nucleated cell counts. Data came from immunoSEQ multiplex PCR; TCRdb stores just in-frame clones and leaves some out. The DNA was the basis for D and trimming; V, J and clone size are from that table. The sample carries 150,000 to 200,000 clones, 80% to 85% recorded once. This CDR3 comprises 14 residues. The germline V gene has CDR1 KGHDR and CDR2 SFDVKD. With 3 bases removed from V and 3 bases from J, the gap between germline ends came to 8 bases. This chain connects TRBV24-1 to TRBJ2-1, with TRBD1 as a possible D gene (5 bases). The receptor was derived from an older woman who had recovered from COVID-19. The sample was PBMCs or T cells enriched from blood (not recorded which). The chain's CDR3 is CATSDVDSYNEQFF. Here the CDR3 DNA reads TGTGCCACCAGTGATGTCGACAGCTACAATGAGCAGTTCTTC.